The present entry profiles one T cell receptor (beta chain) with its context. PCR was performed using 60 Vbeta and 13 Jbeta primers. Data came from immunoSEQ multiplex PCR; TCRdb stores just in-frame clones and leaves some out. This table has approximately 89,000 clones, less than 80% appearing once. The source of the sample is a study of cytomegalovirus exposure and HLA in healthy donors. Germline CDR1 MDHEN, CDR2 SYDVKM. The CDR3 loop spans 13 amino acids. The V end was cut by 3 bases, the J end by 5 bases, with 11 bases between. Sequencing was done on a sample of PBMCs. The J gene is TRBJ2-7, the V gene TRBV28; TRBD2 is a possible D gene (6 bases). The origin of this receptor is a male donor in good health and CMV-seronegative. The CDR3 region has the DNA TGTGCCAGCAGTTTGGGAGGACTAAACGAGCAGTACTTC. Translation: CASSLGGLNEQYF.